This T cell receptor (beta chain) was recovered during a study of blood T cell repertoires in COVID-19. Study-wide context: Collection of acute and convalescent COVID-19 samples took place in the United States, Italy and Spain.

TCRdb's table, derived via immunoSEQ multiplex PCR, lists solely in-frame clones and lacks some. The table shows some 130,000 clones, with roughly 69% occurring only once. Germline V gene sequence: CDR1 SGHNT, CDR2 YENEEA. The CDR3 extends over 14 amino acids. V dropped 0 bases and J dropped 4 bases, with 8 bases sitting between them. This sequence was found in a woman aged 70-85 years with acute or convalescent COVID-19. The sample comprised peripheral blood. This sequence joins TRBV11-3 and TRBJ2-3; no clear D gene. The CDR3 loop is CASSLEPGSDTQYF. The DNA of the CDR3 is TGTGCCAGCAGCTTAGAGCCAGGTTCAGATACGCAGTATTTT. The full variable domain, with the rest looked up from reference TRBV11-3 and TRBJ2-3, is EAGVVQSPRYKIIEKKQPVAFWCNPISGHNTLYWYLQNLGQGPELLIRYENEEAVDDSQLPKDRFSAERLKGVDSTLKIQPAELGDSAVYLCASSLEPGSDTQYFGPGTRLTVL.